This T cell receptor (beta chain) was documented in a study of T cells in Graves' hyperthyroidism and ophthalmopathy. Background on the study: Upon initial diagnosis and before any treatment, peripheral blood was collected.

With regard to this clonotype: Antigen unknown.

The study's findings and limits: Most thyroid clonotypes expanded above 0.001 were also detected in blood.

PBMCs were obtained from 10 ml fresh peripheral blood. From germline, CDR1 is SGHRS and CDR2 YFSETQ. The CDR3 runs to 14 residues. V dropped 4 bases and J dropped 8 bases, with 15 bases sitting between them. Researchers took RNA transcripts and amplified the TCR beta CDR3 regions from them. HTBI primers were employed in a first-round RT-PCR of the TCR CDR3. TCRdb reanalysed the multiplex PCR reads using MiXCR and keeps one entry per CDR3 protein. The data show approximately 330,000 distinct CDR3 sequences, with approximately 14% seen just once and 34% held by the top ten. The clonotype comes from a middle-aged woman with Graves' ophthalmopathy. The sequenced material came from blood. The rearrangement joins TRBV5-1 to TRBJ1-4; the D is unclear. The CDR3 DNA reads as TGCGCCAGCAGCGTAGGGCTACCTGGGGAAAAACTGTTTTTT. Its translation: CASSVGLPGEKLFF.